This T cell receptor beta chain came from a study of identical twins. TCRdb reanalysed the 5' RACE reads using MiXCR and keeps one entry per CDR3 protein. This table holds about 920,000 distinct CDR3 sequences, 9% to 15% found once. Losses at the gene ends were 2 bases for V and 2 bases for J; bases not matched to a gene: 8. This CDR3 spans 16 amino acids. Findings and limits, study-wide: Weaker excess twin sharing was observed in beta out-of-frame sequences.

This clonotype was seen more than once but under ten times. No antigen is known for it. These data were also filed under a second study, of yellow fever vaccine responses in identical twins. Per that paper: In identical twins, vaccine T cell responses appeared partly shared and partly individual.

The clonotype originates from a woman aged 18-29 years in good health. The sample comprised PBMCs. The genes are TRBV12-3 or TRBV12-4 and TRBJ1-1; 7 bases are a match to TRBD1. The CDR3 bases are TGTGCCAGCAGTTTATTAGGGGGCGCGGGCAACACTGAAGCTTTCTTT. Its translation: CASSLLGGAGNTEAFF.